Below, 28 T cell receptor beta chains from the same sample are listed, as sequenced in a study of T cell changes during pregnancy in multiple sclerosis (dated by TCRdb to about 2019). The receptor library was made with the immunoSEQ multiplex PCR assay. As stored in TCRdb, this immuneACCESS dataset retains in-frame rearrangements with V and J assigned. A fraction of the clones does not appear; measured against another copy, unresolved V genes explain less than half of the discrepancy, and the remainder lacks a known reason. The table for this sample lists about 20,000 clones; about 88% of them were counted only once. 7% of the sample is in the top ten clones. The specimen comprised CD8+ T cells from peripheral blood mononuclear cells, sampled in the third trimester of pregnancy. The source of these receptors is a female donor in good health, enrolled as a control in a pregnancy study.

The chain combines TRBV19 with TRBJ2-7, with TRBD2 matching 8 bases. V gave up 3 bases and J gave up 2 bases; unmatched junction bases: 6. Looked up from germline, CDR1 is LNHDA and CDR2 is SQIVND (reference sequence). The CDR3 covers 15 residues. The DNA for the CDR3 is TGTGCCAGTAGTATTCTCGGGGGGGCGGCCTACGAGCAGTACTTC. Amino acid sequence: CASSILGGAAYEQYF.

The V and J genes are TRBV28 and TRBJ2-5; D ambiguous. This CDR3 is 15 amino acids long. Trimming took off 6 bases at V and 2 bases at J, with 16 bases between the two ends. Germline V gene data show CDR1 as MDHEN and CDR2 as SYDVKM. CDR3 amino acids: CASRTNPGAQETQYF. For the CDR3, the DNA is TGTGCCAGCAGGACCAACCCGGGTGCACAAGAGACCCAGTACTTC.

The sample holds a few counts of this clone. This sequence joins TRBV7-3 and TRBJ1-1; 10 nucleotides agree with TRBD1. The CDR3 covers 15 residues. Germline CDR1 is SGHTA and CDR2 is FQGTGA. V lost 5 bases, J lost 6 bases, and 9 bases stayed unmatched. The CDR3 here is CASSADRGVGAEAFF. The CDR3 coding sequence is TGTGCCAGCAGCGCGGACAGGGGGGTGGGAGCTGAAGCTTTCTTT. Together with reference TRBV7-3 and TRBJ1-1, the CDR3 gives the full variable domain: GAGVSQTPSNKVTEKGKYVELRCDPISGHTALYWYRQSLGQGPEFLIYFQGTGAADDSGLPNDRFFAVRPEGSVSTLKIQRTERGDSAVYLCASSADRGVGAEAFFGQGTRLTVV.

The rearrangement links TRBV6-5 to TRBJ2-1; 8 bases are shared with TRBD1. The V gene's germline CDR1 is MNHEY and CDR2 SVGAGI. After removal of 10 bases from V and 1 base from J, the junction contained 9 bases not matched to a gene. The CDR3 spans 15 residues. Written as DNA, the CDR3 is TGTGCCACCACGGGGACAGGTGGATCCTACAATGAGCAGTTCTTC. It yields the protein CATTGTGGSYNEQFF.

The DNA of the CDR3 is TGTGCCAGCAGTTATTCAGTGCAGCGGTCCTCGGGCGAGCAGTACTTC. Protein product: CASSYSVQRSSGEQYF. The genes are TRBV6-5 and TRBJ2-7, with TRBD2 as a possible D gene (5 bases). The germline V gene has CDR1 MNHEY and CDR2 SVGAGI. The CDR3 spans 16 residues. The V and J ends lost 3 bases and 6 bases respectively, with 21 bases between them.

This rearrangement joins TRBV5-1 to TRBJ2-7; TRBD1 aligns across 7 bases. The CDR3 is 14 residues long. V lost 4 bases to trimming and J lost 3 bases; unmatched junction nucleotides: 7. The V gene's germline CDR1 is SGHRS and CDR2 YFSETQ. CDR3 sequence (DNA): TGCGCCAGCAGCCCCGGGGACAGATACTACGAGCAGTACTTC. Amino acids: CASSPGDRYYEQYF.

The chain links TRBV7-2 to TRBJ2-3; TRBD2 aligns across 13 bases. Germline trimming cut 7 bases from V and 3 bases from J; bases unmatched to any gene: 7. This CDR3 comprises 16 residues. The V gene's germline CDR1 is SGHTA and CDR2 FQGNSA. CDR3 amino acids: CASTEGTSGATDTQYF. The CDR3 DNA sequence: TGTGCCAGCACTGAAGGGACTAGCGGGGCGACAGATACGCAGTATTTT.

The CDR3 sequence is CASSPGGGEQYF. The CDR3 nucleotides read TGTGCCAGCAGCCCTGGGGGGGGCGAGCAGTACTTC. The chain links TRBV9 to TRBJ2-7; 7 positions agree with TRBD2. Germline assignment: CDR1 SGDLS and CDR2 YYNGEE. The J segment lost 6 bases and the V segment lost 4 bases, leaving 4 bases of the junction unmatched. The CDR3 has 12 residues.

The genes are TRBV30 and TRBJ2-1, with D unclear. Trimming took off 4 bases at V and 2 bases at J, with 12 bases between the two ends. The CDR3 totals 14 residues. Germline CDR1 is GTSNPN and CDR2 is SVGIG (reference sequence). The CDR3 DNA sequence: TGTGCCTGGAATCGTATCGCGGCCTACAATGAGCAGTTCTTC. Protein product: CAWNRIAAYNEQFF.

The table lists this clone with a few counts. CDR3 residues: CASFPDREKGEAFF. The CDR3 DNA is TGTGCCAGCTTTCCGGACAGGGAGAAGGGTGAAGCTTTCTTT. This chain joins TRBV18 and TRBJ1-1, with 8 bases that match TRBD1. The CDR3 extends over 14 amino acids. CDR1 is KGHSH and CDR2 is LQKENI in the germline V gene. J gave up 7 bases and V 7 bases, and 11 bases lay outside the gene matches.

This rearrangement joins TRBV5-6 to TRBJ1-4; tentative D call: TRBD1 (5 bases). The CDR3 runs 15 residues. Trimming shortened V by 4 bases and J by 7 bases, and 17 bases separated the two germline ends. Germline V gene lookup returns CDR1 SGHDT and CDR2 YYEEEE. CDR3 loop: CASSAGRGRGEKLFF. In nucleotides, the CDR3 is TGTGCCAGCAGCGCCGGGCGGGGACGCGGTGAAAAACTGTTTTTT.

With regard to this clone: One end of the junction varies from germline; a read error may be responsible. The chain combines TRBV7-7 with TRBJ2-5; 7 bases are a match to TRBD1. Germline V lookup: CDR1 SSHAT, CDR2 FNYEAQ (reference sequence). This CDR3 comprises 13 residues. CDR3 protein: CASSLDRALNQYF. The DNA of the CDR3 is TGTGCTAGCAGCTTAGACAGGGCCTTAAACCAGTACTTC.

The chain uses TRBV7-2 and TRBJ1-2; a possible D gene is TRBD1 (5 bases). The germline V and J ends were trimmed by 5 bases and 4 bases, with 17 bases remaining between them. The CDR3 covers 15 residues. Germline V lookup: CDR1 SGHTA, CDR2 FQGNSA. The CDR3 DNA follows: TGTGCCAGCAGCCCAAGGCCGGGGGGGGGCTATGGCTACACCTTC. It translates to CASSPRPGGGYGYTF.

This clone was seen a few times. V gene TRBV5-4 combines with J gene TRBJ2-1; 14 nucleotides match TRBD2. Looked up from germline, CDR1 is SGHNT and CDR2 is YYREEE (reference sequence). CDR3 length: 17 residues. The J segment lost 0 bases and the V segment lost 3 bases, leaving 2 bases of the junction unmatched. The CDR3 DNA is TGTGCCAGCAGCTCCGGGACTAGCGGGAGCTCCTACAATGAGCAGTTCTTC. Its translation: CASSSGTSGSSYNEQFF. Together with reference TRBV5-4 and TRBJ2-1, the CDR3 gives the full variable domain: ETGVTQSPTHLIKTRGQQVTLRCSSQSGHNTVSWYQQALGQGPQFIFQYYREEENGRGNFPPRFSGLQFPNYSSELNVNALELDDSALYLCASSSGTSGSSYNEQFFGPGTRLTVL.

The chain combines TRBV7-2 with TRBJ1-3; D may be TRBD1 (6 bases). Trimming stripped 1 base from V and 4 bases from J, with 11 bases between. The length of the CDR3 is 15 residues. From germline, CDR1 is SGHTA and CDR2 FQGNSA. Here the CDR3 DNA reads TGTGCCAGCAGCTTAGGGCAGGGGTTGGGAAACACCATATATTTT. This translates into CASSLGQGLGNTIYF. The full variable domain, in which reference TRBV7-2 and TRBJ1-3 provide the parts outside the CDR3, is GAGVSQSPSNKVTEKGKDVELRCDPISGHTALYWYRQSLGQGLEFLIYFQGNSAPDKSGLPSDRFSAERTGGSVSTLTIQRTQQEDSAVYLCASSLGQGLGNTIYFGEGSWLTVV.

This chain links TRBV5-6 with TRBJ1-4, with 8 nucleotides matching TRBD1. The V gene's germline CDR1 is SGHDT and CDR2 YYEEEE. This CDR3 spans 17 amino acids. The V and J ends lost 0 bases and 0 bases, in that order; junction bases with no gene match: 4. Here the CDR3 reads CASSLGTGRATNEKLFF. The CDR3 DNA reads TGTGCCAGCAGCTTGGGGACAGGGAGGGCAACTAATGAAAAACTGTTTTTT.

This chain links TRBV27 with TRBJ2-7; tentatively, D is TRBD2 (5 bases). Trimming took 2 bases from V and 6 from J, leaving 14 bases between them. Germline CDR1 reads MNHEY; CDR2 reads SMNVEV (reference sequence). The CDR3 spans 14 residues. The CDR3 nucleotides read TGTGCCAGCAGTTTAGCTAGCACCACTACCGAGCAGTACTTC. Its protein product is CASSLASTTTEQYF.

The chain uses TRBV5-6 and TRBJ1-6, with 7 nucleotides matching TRBD1. V trimming: 0 bases; J trimming: 5 bases; junction bases outside the gene matches: 2. This CDR3 is 15 amino acids long. The germline V gene encodes CDR1 SGHDT and CDR2 YYEEEE. The CDR3 DNA sequence: TGTGCCAGCAGCTTGGGGGACAGCGATAATTCACCCCTCCACTTT. Amino acid sequence: CASSLGDSDNSPLHF.

The CDR3 spells CASRGGTEAFF. DNA for the CDR3: TGTGCCAGCAGGGGGGGCACTGAAGCTTTCTTT. The chain joins TRBV28 to TRBJ1-1, with TRBD1 as a possible D gene (5 bases). The CDR3 spans 11 residues. Germline V gene lookup returns CDR1 MDHEN and CDR2 SYDVKM. The ends were cut back, 6 bases at V and 4 bases at J, with 6 bases in the middle.

The chain is built from TRBV7-6 and TRBJ2-7, with TRBD1 matching over 7 bases. Germline loops: CDR1 SGHVS, CDR2 FNYEAQ. J gave up 3 bases and V 5 bases, and 19 bases lay outside the gene matches. This CDR3 is built from 18 residues. The CDR3 sequence: CASSQKPVGAGGVYEQYF. The CDR3 nucleotides read TGTGCCAGCAGCCAAAAGCCGGTGGGAGCAGGGGGAGTCTACGAGCAGTACTTC.

CDR3 sequence (DNA): TGTGCCAGCAGCTTTGAACGGGAAGCGGAGACCCAGTACTTC. Translation gives CASSFEREAETQYF. The chain carries TRBV12-1 and TRBJ2-5; TRBD2 is the table's D call and was not checked against the DNA. TRBV12-1 is an annotated pseudogene. The CDR3 is 14 amino acids.

CDR3 loop: CASSFPGTGGNNEQFF. In DNA, the CDR3 is TGTGCCAGCAGCTTCCCCGGGACAGGGGGTAACAATGAGCAGTTCTTC. The chain employs TRBV7-9 and TRBJ2-1; 11 bases fit TRBD1. Trimming at V came to 3 bases and at J to 5 bases, leaving 6 bases not matched to a gene. Germline V CDR1 and CDR2: SEHNR, FQNEAQ (reference sequence). The CDR3 is 16 residues long.

The chain employs TRBV28 and TRBJ2-1; TRBD2 is a possible D gene (5 bases). The CDR3 is 14 residues long. Germline V CDR1 and CDR2: MDHEN, SYDVKM. The ends were cut back, 7 bases at V and 4 bases at J, with 14 bases in the middle. The CDR3 protein is CASTIWGVYNEQFF. DNA for the CDR3: TGTGCCAGCACGATCTGGGGAGTTTACAATGAGCAGTTCTTC.

The chain recombines TRBV19 with TRBJ1-1; unclear D gene. The CDR3 has 14 residues. The V gene's germline CDR1 is LNHDA and CDR2 SQIVND (reference sequence). V lost 6 bases and J 3 bases, leaving 14 bases between the germline ends. This CDR3 is CASRYYEGYTEAFF. CDR3 DNA: TGTGCCAGTAGATACTACGAGGGATACACTGAAGCTTTCTTT.

The CDR3 nucleotides read TGTGCCAGCACCCCATACCGGGATCTTTTATTCTCTGGAAACACCATATATTTT. Protein sequence: CASTPYRDLLFSGNTIYF. The V call is TRBV28, the J call TRBJ1-3, with unresolved D. CDR1 and CDR2 (germline): MDHEN, SYDVKM. Trimming removed 7 bases from V and 0 bases from J, with 22 bases in between. The CDR3 has 18 residues.

The rearrangement links TRBV6-5 to TRBJ2-7; 8 bases line up with TRBD2. Germline CDR1 is MNHEY and CDR2 is SVGAGI. The CDR3 is 14 residues long. Trimming cost V 2 bases and J 4 bases; bases outside gene matches: 4. The DNA for the CDR3 is TGTGCCAGCAGTTACACTAGCGGAAGATACGAGCAGTACTTC. Residues: CASSYTSGRYEQYF.

The V gene is TRBV30, the J gene TRBJ2-7, with 8 bases fitting TRBD2. The ends lost 4 bases at V and 4 bases at J; junction bases unmatched: 6. Germline lookup yields CDR1 GTSNPN and CDR2 SVGIG (reference sequence). CDR3 length: 13 residues. The CDR3, as DNA: TGTGCCTGGATGGGACTAGAGACATACGAGCAGTACTTC. It codes for CAWMGLETYEQYF.

The CDR3 is CATHPQPQHF. CDR3 nucleotide sequence: TGTGCCACACACCCCCAGCCCCAGCATTTT. This chain links TRBV6-1 with TRBJ1-5; D not resolved. Between the trimmed V and J ends, which lost 10 bases and 7 bases, there was a span of 8 bases. Looked up from germline, CDR1 is MNHNS and CDR2 is SASEGT. The CDR3 sequence is 10 residues long.